The T cell receptor beta chain under discussion was sequenced for a study of blood T cell repertoires in COVID-19. At the level of the study: Acute and convalescent COVID-19 samples came from the United States, Italy and Spain.

Clones were read by immunoSEQ multiplex PCR, and TCRdb kept only the in-frame ones, dropping some. In the table there are approximately 200,000 clones, 70% to 85% of which are singletons. This sequence originates from a woman under 40 who had recovered from COVID-19. The sequencing sample was made of PBMCs or T cells enriched from blood (not recorded which).

The CDR3 bases are TGTGCCACCAGTGATTTTCGGGTTACTAGCGGGACTAGCACAGATACGCAGTATTTT. Protein sequence: CATSDFRVTSGTSTDTQYF. J is TRBJ2-3 and V is TRBV24-1; 10 bases line up with TRBD2. CDR3 length equals 19 residues. V trimming: 1 base; J trimming: 0 bases; junction bases outside the gene matches: 9. CDR1 and CDR2 from the germline V gene are KGHDR and SFDVKD.